This is a list of T cell receptor beta chains from one sample in a study of control samples from healthy donors and cancer patients. TCRdb's table, derived via immunoSEQ multiplex PCR, lists solely in-frame clones and lacks some. The repertoire consists of some 120,000 clones, with approximately 90% occurring once and the leading ten covering 1.1%. The sample comprised PBMCs. The receptor source for this set is a woman aged 45-60 years with colorectal cancer. The CDR3 runs from the conserved cysteine through the conserved F or W. A D gene is named only where the DNA matches it firmly. Only part of the rows carry a size: once, few, many, or a class if the clone is expanded.

clone size	V gene	J gene	D gene	CDR3 DNA	CDR3 protein
.	TRBV4-2	TRBJ2-1	.	TGTGCCAGCAGCCAAGAAGGCGCCGGACTTCTGGGAAATGAGCAGTTCTTC	CASSQEGAGLLGNEQFF
once	TRBV19	TRBJ1-1	.	TGTGCCAGTAGTGGGAACCAGGAGGGAATGAACACTGAAGCTTTCTTT	CASSGNQEGMNTEAFF
.	TRBV6-1	TRBJ1-2	.	TGTGCCAGCAGTGCAAGGGACGGCCGTGCTAACTATGGCTACACCTTC	CASSARDGRANYGYTF
.	TRBV6-6	TRBJ2-5	.	TGTGCCAGCCTTTCCCTAGAGGCGGGCGAGACCCAGTACTTC	CASLSLEAGETQYF
.	TRBV20-1	TRBJ1-5	.	TGCAGTGCTAGTCCTGGGGTTGGCAATCAGCCCCAGCATTTT	CSASPGVGNQPQHF
.	TRBV7-4	TRBJ1-1	TRBD1	TGTGCCAGCAGCCTAAGGACAGGTGGAAGGGTGAACACTGAAGCTTTCTTT	CASSLRTGGRVNTEAFF
.	TRBV5-1	TRBJ2-3	.	TGCGCCAGCAGCTTGCAGGACAGCACAGATACGCAGTATTTT	CASSLQDSTDTQYF
.	TRBV2	TRBJ2-2	.	TGTGCCAGCAACCCAGACCGGCACACCGGGGAGCTGTTTTTT	CASNPDRHTGELFF
.	TRBV7-2	TRBJ2-7	TRBD1	TGTGCCAGCAGCTTAGGGGACAGGTACGAGCAGTACTTC	CASSLGDRYEQYF
.	TRBV30	TRBJ2-2	.	TGTGCCTGGAGGTCGGGCACCGGGGAGCTGTTTTTT	CAWRSGTGELFF
.	TRBV18	TRBJ2-5	.	TGTGCCAGCTCACCACCTCTCGGGAGCGGTGTTCACTTC	CASSPPLGSGVHF
once	TRBV18	TRBJ2-5	.	TGTGCCAGCTTCCCCTCGATGGGGGAGGACCAAGAGACCCAGTACTTC	CASFPSMGEDQETQYF
.	TRBV6-5	TRBJ1-2	.	TGTGCCAGCAGTTACTCGAGGAGGGCGCAAGGCTACACCTTC	CASSYSRRAQGYTF
.	TRBV6-1	TRBJ1-2	.	TGTGCCAGCAGTGAAGCAGAGGTTTTCGATGGCTACACCTTC	CASSEAEVFDGYTF
.	TRBV7-9	TRBJ1-1	TRBD1	TGTGCCAGCAGCCCGCACCGGGACAGGCCCACTGAAGCTTTCTTT	CASSPHRDRPTEAFF
.	TRBV9	TRBJ2-3	.	TGTGCCAGCAGCGCCGGCAGGGGGGCCATGACAGATACGCAGTATTTT	CASSAGRGAMTDTQYF
.	TRBV27	TRBJ2-5	.	TGTGCCAGCAGTTACACAAATACCCAAGAGACCCAGTACTTC	CASSYTNTQETQYF
.	TRBV28	TRBJ2-5	TRBD2	TGTGCCAGCAGACCTCGAGCGGGAGGAGGGGAGACCCAGTACTTC	CASRPRAGGGETQYF
.	TRBV28	TRBJ1-2	TRBD1	TGTGCCAGCAGCCTCGGACAGGACAACTATGGCTACACCTTC	CASSLGQDNYGYTF
.	TRBV5-1	TRBJ1-2	.	TGCGCCAGCAGCGCTGATCCGTACTATGGCTACACCTTC	CASSADPYYGYTF
.	TRBV19	TRBJ1-1	.	TGTGCCAGTAGTACCCGGGCATCGAACACTGAAGCTTTCTTT	CASSTRASNTEAFF
.	TRBV5-6	TRBJ2-3	TRBD2	TGTGCCAGCAGCTTGAGCGGGGGGCCAGATACGCAGTATTTT	CASSLSGGPDTQYF
.	TRBV19	TRBJ2-2	.	TGTGCCAGCTCGGAGCAGCACACCGGGGAGCTGTTTTTT	CASSEQHTGELFF
.	TRBV2	TRBJ2-3	TRBD2	TGTGCCAGCTATAGGACTAGCGGGAGCACAGATACGCAGTATTTT	CASYRTSGSTDTQYF
.	TRBV5-1	TRBJ2-7	TRBD2	TGCGCCAGCAGCTTCGCTAGCGGGGCGAGCTCATACGAGCAGTACTTC	CASSFASGASSYEQYF
.	TRBV5-8	TRBJ2-5	.	TGTGCCAGCAGCTTGAGGTCCACGGAAGAGACCCAGTACTTC	CASSLRSTEETQYF
.	TRBV6-2/TRBV6-3	TRBJ2-3	.	TGTGCCAGCAGTTACGGTTCAGATACGCAGTATTTT	CASSYGSDTQYF
.	TRBV24-1	TRBJ2-3	.	TGTGCCACCAGTGTCGGAGGAAACACAGATACGCAGTATTTT	CATSVGGNTDTQYF
.	TRBV19	TRBJ2-3	.	TGTGCCAGTAGTGGAACGGGACACCCTAGCACAGATACGCAGTATTTT	CASSGTGHPSTDTQYF
.	TRBV7-7	TRBJ2-5	TRBD2	TGTGCTAGCAGCGTCCTAGCGGGGGGTAGCGAGACCCAGTACTTC	CASSVLAGGSETQYF
.	TRBV18	TRBJ2-7	.	TGTGCCAGCTCACCAGAGATGGGGAATCCCGTTTCGGGGGAGCAGTACTTC	CASSPEMGNPVSGEQYF
once	TRBV7-8	TRBJ1-2	.	TGTGCCAGCAGCAACACGAGCTTCTTTAACTATGGCTACACCTTC	CASSNTSFFNYGYTF
.	TRBV27	TRBJ2-3	.	TGTGCCAGCAGTTTATTACGGGGGCCTAGCACAGATACGCAGTATTTT	CASSLLRGPSTDTQYF
.	TRBV10-3	TRBJ2-3	TRBD2	TGTGCCATCAGTGAGTCGGGACTAGCGGGATGGGGTGTGCATCCAGATACGCAGTATTTT	CAISESGLAGWGVHPDTQYF
once	TRBV6-2/TRBV6-3	TRBJ1-1	.	TGTGCCAGCAGTTACTCGAGGGATAGCGCTGAAGCTTTCTTT	CASSYSRDSAEAFF
once	TRBV5-1	TRBJ2-1	TRBD2	TGCGCCAGCAGCTTGGGGACTAGCAACTCTATTACCTACAATGAGCAGTTCTTC	CASSLGTSNSITYNEQFF
.	TRBV5-8	TRBJ1-4	.	TGTGCCAGCAGCACCGGCGGAGGGGTCGGGAATGAAAAACTGTTTTTT	CASSTGGGVGNEKLFF
.	TRBV28	TRBJ1-1	.	TGTGCCAGCAGTTTGGGGCCGATGGGGGTGAACACTGAAGCTTTCTTT	CASSLGPMGVNTEAFF
.	TRBV5-4	TRBJ1-1	.	TGTGCCAGCAGCCACCCCCAAGCGGGGAGGAACACTGAAGCTTTCTTT	CASSHPQAGRNTEAFF
.	TRBV19	TRBJ1-1	.	TGTGCCAGTAGCCCGTCAGGGACTGAAGCTTTCTTT	CASSPSGTEAFF
.	TRBV9	TRBJ2-6	.	TGTGCCAGCAGCGTAGATGGGCTCTCTGGGGCCAACGTCCTGACTTTC	CASSVDGLSGANVLTF
.	TRBV19	TRBJ2-1	.	TGTGCCAGTAGTATCGGCAGAAACAATGAGCAGTTCTTC	CASSIGRNNEQFF
.	TRBV6-5	TRBJ1-1	.	TGTGCCAGCAACCAAAGAAGGCGGGGTACCACTGAAGCTTTCTTT	CASNQRRRGTTEAFF
.	TRBV5-4	TRBJ2-3	.	TGTGCCAGCAGCTTGTGGGGCAGTCCCACAGATACGCAGTATTTT	CASSLWGSPTDTQYF
.	TRBV19	TRBJ2-2	.	TGTGCCAGTAGTTTACAACTAAATACAGCGTACACCGGGGAGCTGTTTTTT	CASSLQLNTAYTGELFF
.	TRBV2	TRBJ1-4	.	TGTGCCAGCAGTGAAGGGGCGCCCTATGAAAAACTGTTTTTT	CASSEGAPYEKLFF
.	TRBV5-1	TRBJ2-5	.	TGCGCCAGCAGCGCCCTACAGGGATCTGGGGAGACCCAGTACTTC	CASSALQGSGETQYF
.	TRBV14	TRBJ1-4	.	TGTGCCAGCAGCATTTATAATGAAAAACTGTTTTTT	CASSIYNEKLFF
.	TRBV28	TRBJ2-5	TRBD2	TGTGCCAGCAGTTCCTCAGCGGGGGGACCCGATTTTACCGCGACCCAGTACTTC	CASSSSAGGPDFTATQYF
.	TRBV5-1	TRBJ1-1	.	TGCGCCAGCAGCTTGGGCCTGACAAGCACTGAAGCTTTCTTT	CASSLGLTSTEAFF
.	TRBV6-1	TRBJ1-2	.	TGTGCCAGCAGTGACCCTAACTATGGCTACACCTTC	CASSDPNYGYTF
.	TRBV2	TRBJ1-4	.	TGTGCCAGCAGTGAAGAGAGAAGTGAAAAACTGTTTTTT	CASSEERSEKLFF